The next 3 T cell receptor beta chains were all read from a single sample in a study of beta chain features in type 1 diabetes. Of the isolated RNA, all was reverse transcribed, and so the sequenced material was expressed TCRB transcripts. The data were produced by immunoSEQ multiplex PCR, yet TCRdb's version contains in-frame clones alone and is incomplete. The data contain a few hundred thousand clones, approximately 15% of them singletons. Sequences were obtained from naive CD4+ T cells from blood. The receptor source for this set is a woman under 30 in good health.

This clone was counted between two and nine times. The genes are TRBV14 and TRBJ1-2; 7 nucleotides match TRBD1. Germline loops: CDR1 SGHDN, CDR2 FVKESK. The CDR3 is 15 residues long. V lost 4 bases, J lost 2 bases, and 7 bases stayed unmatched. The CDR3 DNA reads TGTGCCAGCAGCCCCGTGACAGGGATCAACTATGGCTACACCTTC. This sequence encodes CASSPVTGINYGYTF.

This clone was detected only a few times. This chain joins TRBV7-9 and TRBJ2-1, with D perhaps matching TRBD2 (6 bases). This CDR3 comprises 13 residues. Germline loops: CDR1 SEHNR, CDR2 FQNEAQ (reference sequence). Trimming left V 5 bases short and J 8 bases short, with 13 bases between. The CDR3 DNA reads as TGTGCCAGCAGCGCGGGGTTGGTCGATGAGCAGTTCTTC. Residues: CASSAGLVDEQFF.

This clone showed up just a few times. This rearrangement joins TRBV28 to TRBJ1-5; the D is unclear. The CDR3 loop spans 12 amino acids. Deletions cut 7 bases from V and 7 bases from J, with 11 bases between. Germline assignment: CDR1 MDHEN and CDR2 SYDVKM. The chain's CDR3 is CASNQVVQPQHF. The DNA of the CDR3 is TGTGCCAGCAACCAGGTAGTCCAGCCCCAGCATTTT.